A single sample gave rise to the 14 T cell receptor beta chains below, sequenced in a study of patients and donors after allogeneic stem cell transplantation. TCRdb reprocessed the RT-PCR reads via MiXCR and lists one record per CDR3 protein. There are about a million distinct CDR3 sequences in the sample; about 20% occur only once, and roughly 6% lies in the top ten. Sequenced: blood, either unsorted or a sorted T cell fraction (not recorded which). These receptors were obtained from a human donor who was either an allogeneic HSCT recipient or a stem cell or donor lymphocyte infusion donor (not recorded which). It is not recorded whose cells these are; they may come from a transplant donor.

The chain employs TRBV5-1 and TRBJ1-1; D is unresolved. Germline V CDR1 and CDR2: SGHRS, YFSETQ. Trimming pared 0 bases from V and 4 bases from J, leaving 13 bases between. The CDR3 consists of 15 residues. The CDR3 sequence: CASSLDGKKGTEAFF. CDR3 nucleotide sequence: TGCGCCAGCAGCTTGGATGGGAAGAAGGGCACTGAAGCTTTCTTT.

This clonotype was picked up a small number of times. The chain links TRBV11-1 to TRBJ1-3, with 9 bases aligning to TRBD1. V dropped 0 bases and J dropped 3; count of bases not matched to a gene: 15. The V gene's germline CDR1 is SGHAT and CDR2 FQDESV (reference sequence). The CDR3 runs to 20 residues. The chain's CDR3 is CASSLAEKPGQGIFGNTIYF. The CDR3 DNA reads as TGTGCCAGCAGCTTAGCTGAAAAACCGGGACAGGGTATTTTTGGAAACACCATATATTTT.

This clonotype was found a few times. The V call is TRBV20-1, the J call TRBJ1-4; D gene unclear. The CDR3 has 10 residues. Trimming stripped 5 bases from V and 8 bases from J, with 6 bases between. Germline CDR1 DFQATT, CDR2 SNEGSKA (reference sequence). The CDR3 region has the DNA TGCAGTGCTCATGAGGAAAAACTGTTTTTT. This gives the protein CSAHEEKLFF.

V is TRBV7-9 and J is TRBJ2-3; 7 positions match TRBD1. Germline CDR1 is SEHNR and CDR2 is FQNEAQ (reference sequence). CDR3 length equals 15 residues. The J segment lost 0 bases and the V segment lost 2 bases, leaving 2 bases of the junction unmatched. As DNA, the CDR3 is TGTGCCAGCAGCTTACCGGGACAGAGCACAGATACGCAGTATTTT. Encoded protein: CASSLPGQSTDTQYF.

CDR3 sequence reads: CASSQAGAWDYGYTF. CDR3 bases: TGTGCCAGCAGCCAAGCCGGAGCATGGGACTATGGCTACACCTTC. The V and J genes are TRBV14 and TRBJ1-2, with D uncertain. This CDR3 has 15 residues. Per germline, CDR1 SGHDN and CDR2 FVKESK. Trimming stripped 1 base from V and 3 bases from J, with 12 bases between.

This clonotype was detected only a few times. DNA of the CDR3: TGCGCCAGCAGCCAGTGGGACAGTGAAGCTTTCTTT. The encoded protein is CASSQWDSEAFF. The chain recombines TRBV4-3 with TRBJ1-1; TRBD1 agrees at 7 bases. Germline loops: CDR1 LGHNA, CDR2 YSLEER. The CDR3 runs 12 residues. V shed 3 bases, J shed 7 bases, and the junction held 2 bases outside the gene matches.

The chain has TRBV20-1 and TRBJ2-7, with TRBD2 matching over 11 bases. The germline gives CDR1 DFQATT, CDR2 SNEGSKA (reference sequence). The CDR3 has 17 residues. V gave up 5 bases and J gave up 2 bases; unmatched junction bases: 14. In nucleotides, the CDR3 is TGCAGTGCTCCACGACCCCGGACTAGCGGGCTAACCTACGAGCAGTACTTC. As protein: CSAPRPRTSGLTYEQYF.

This chain links TRBV6-2 or TRBV6-3 with TRBJ2-3; the D call may be TRBD1 or TRBD2 (5 bases each). The CDR3 consists of 14 residues. Trimming stripped 6 bases from V and 5 bases from J, with 15 bases between. Germline CDR1 MNHEY, CDR2 SVGEGT. The CDR3 DNA reads as TGTGCCAGCAGAAGGGACGGTTTGGGAGATACGCAGTATTTT. Its protein is CASRRDGLGDTQYF.

This clonotype was observed a few times. V and J are TRBV15 and TRBJ2-1; possibly TRBD1 for D (5 bases). In germline, CDR1 is LNHNV, CDR2 YYDKDF (reference sequence). This CDR3 is 11 amino acids long. V lost 0 bases and J 12 bases, leaving 6 bases between the germline ends. CDR3 region: CATSRDQGQFF. The CDR3 DNA sequence: TGTGCCACCAGCAGAGATCAGGGGCAGTTCTTC.

A few counts support this clonotype. This chain uses TRBV6-5 with TRBJ1-2; no reliable D call. Germline loops: CDR1 MNHEY, CDR2 SVGAGI. The ends were cut back, 0 bases at V and 2 bases at J, with 10 bases in the middle. The CDR3 has 15 amino acids. The CDR3, as DNA: TGTGCCAGCAGTTACTCGAACTCGGGGAACTATGGCTACACCTTC. Amino acid sequence: CASSYSNSGNYGYTF.

This clonotype was observed a few times. The chain carries TRBV20-1 and TRBJ2-7; D perhaps matches TRBD2 (7 bases). The CDR3 has 12 residues. V lost 3 bases, J lost 2 bases, and 8 bases lay in between. Germline V CDR1 and CDR2: DFQATT, SNEGSKA (reference sequence). In DNA, the CDR3 is TGCAGTGCTAGGCGGGGGCCCTACGAGCAGTACTTC. It codes for CSARRGPYEQYF.

The V and J genes are TRBV2 and TRBJ2-1, with 9 bases identical to TRBD2. The junction had 14 bases not matched to a gene; V was cut back by 11 bases and J by 0 bases. Germline CDR1 SNHLY, CDR2 FYNNEI. This CDR3 is 17 amino acids long. DNA for the CDR3: TGTGCCGCTTTTGAGCGGGGGGCCCCTAGCTCCTACAATGAGCAGTTCTTC. Protein sequence: CAAFERGAPSSYNEQFF.

This clonotype has only a few counts. The V call is TRBV24-1, the J call TRBJ1-4, with 8 bases lining up with TRBD1. The trim removed 3 bases at V and 7 bases at J, leaving 3 bases unmatched. The germline gives CDR1 KGHDR, CDR2 SFDVKD. This CDR3 comprises 14 residues. The CDR3 sequence is CATSDPGQGEKLFF. DNA of the CDR3: TGTGCCACCAGTGATCCCGGACAGGGTGAAAAACTGTTTTTT.

The chain couples TRBV5-1 to TRBJ2-2, with D tentatively TRBD1 (6 bases). The CDR3 totals 14 residues. Trimming cost V 6 bases and J 2 bases, with 11 bases left between them. CDR1 and CDR2 from the germline V gene are SGHRS and YFSETQ. CDR3 bases: TGCGCCAGCAAGGAACAGGGAAACACCGGGGAGCTGTTTTTT. This codes for CASKEQGNTGELFF.